Sequencing of this TCR beta chain was carried out in a study of cytomegalovirus exposure and HLA in healthy donors. Study-wide points: A missense DCLRE1C variant was associated with V- and J-gene trimming of TCR beta chains in a later analysis, and an independent cohort replicated the association. CMV antigen specificity of a few CMV-associated chains was confirmed in vitro.

Germline V gene lookup returns CDR1 LNHDA and CDR2 SQIVND (reference sequence). V was shortened by 2 bases and J by 7 bases, with 21 bases between the two germline ends. The CDR3 covers 17 residues. About this clone itself: Its antigen is still unknown.

The PCR was carried out with 60 Vbeta primers and 13 Jbeta primers. Sequenced by immunoSEQ multiplex PCR; TCRdb stores in-frame clones only, minus some. Of 130,000 or so clones detected, about 76% appear once; the ten largest clones hold roughly 2.4%. The gene calls are TRBV19 and TRBJ1-5; possible D gene TRBD1, 5 bases. Sequenced input: PBMCs. The clonotype originates from a woman aged 35 to 49 in good health and CMV-seronegative. The CDR3 reads CASSINLRFRVDQPQHF. DNA of the CDR3: TGTGCCAGTAGTATAAACTTACGGTTCAGGGTTGACCAGCCCCAGCATTTT.